The 27 T cell receptor beta chains listed next were all sequenced from one sample in a study of blood T cell repertoires in COVID-19 (dated by TCRdb to about 2020). The library was obtained by the immunoSEQ multiplex PCR assay. Not all clones reach the TCRdb copy of this immuneACCESS table, which keeps in-frame sequences only. Checked studies attribute under half of the gap to unresolved V genes and leave the rest unexplained. In all, the sample holds under 550,000 clones, and around 90% of those were seen once. Of the sample, 0.8% to 1% is held by the ten largest clones. Source material: peripheral blood. These receptors came from a man in his late teens or twenties with COVID-19, enrolled during active disease.

The chain uses TRBV27 and TRBJ2-3, with a weak D call TRBD2 (6 bases). Trimming cost V 2 bases and J 4 bases, with 13 bases left between them. This CDR3 is built from 15 residues. Germline V lookup: CDR1 MNHEY, CDR2 SMNVEV (reference sequence). The CDR3 coding sequence is TGTGCCAGCAGTTTAGGTGGGAGGTCGGCAGATACGCAGTATTTT. The encoded protein is CASSLGGRSADTQYF.

The V and J genes are TRBV7-9 and TRBJ2-2, with TRBD2 matching 11 bases. CDR1 SEHNR and CDR2 FQNEAQ come from the germline V gene (reference sequence). The V segment lost 9 bases and the J segment 0 bases; nucleotides outside the gene matches: 6. This CDR3 spans 16 amino acids. The CDR3 coding sequence is TGTGCCAGGACTAGCGGGGAGTTCGCGAACACCGGGGAGCTGTTTTTT. Translation gives CARTSGEFANTGELFF. Looking up the rest from reference TRBV7-9 and TRBJ2-2 gives the full variable domain: DTGVSQNPRHKITKRGQNVTFRCDPISEHNRLYWYRQTLGQGPEFLTYFQNEAQLEKSRLLSDRFSAERPKGSFSTLEIQRTEQGDSAMYLCARTSGEFANTGELFFGEGSRLTVL.

The CDR3 here is CASSPGDRASGNTIYF. DNA for the CDR3: TGTGCCAGCAGCCCCGGGGACAGGGCCTCTGGAAACACCATATATTTT. The chain couples TRBV3-1 (or the pseudogene TRBV3-2) to TRBJ1-3, with 9 bases lining up with TRBD1. This CDR3 is built from 16 residues. The trim removed 4 bases at V and 0 bases at J, leaving 4 bases unmatched. The V gene's germline CDR1 is LGHDT and CDR2 YNNKEL (reference sequence).

This rearrangement joins TRBV7-9 to TRBJ2-1, with a tentative D call TRBD2 (6 bases). V lost 4 bases and J lost 7, with 14 bases in between. The CDR3 sequence is 14 residues long. Germline lookup yields CDR1 SEHNR and CDR2 FQNEAQ (reference sequence). The CDR3 nucleotides read TGTGCCAGCAGCTCGATCGACCGGGGGAATGAGCAGTTCTTC. It encodes CASSSIDRGNEQFF.

DNA for the CDR3: TGTGCCAGCAGTTACTCGAATGGAGGGTTAGATCAGCCCCAGCATTTT. Translated, it gives CASSYSNGGLDQPQHF. The chain is built from TRBV6-6 and TRBJ1-5; D call uncertain. The CDR3 extends over 16 amino acids. The germline CDR1 and CDR2 sequences are MNHNY and SVGAGI (reference sequence). V lost 0 bases, J lost 5 bases, and 14 bases lay in between.

The V call is TRBV18, the J call TRBJ1-1, with a possible D match to TRBD1 (5 bases). Trimming removed 1 base from V and 5 bases from J, with 14 bases in between. The CDR3 is made up of 15 amino acids. Germline V gene sequence: CDR1 KGHSH, CDR2 LQKENI. DNA for the CDR3: TGTGCCAGCTCACCACAGGGGCAGACCAAGACTGAAGCTTTCTTT. Its protein is CASSPQGQTKTEAFF.

The rearrangement links TRBV15 to TRBJ1-1; tentatively, D is TRBD1 (5 bases). Germline values: CDR1 LNHNV, CDR2 YYDKDF (reference sequence). CDR3 length: 18 amino acids. The V and J ends lost 7 bases and 1 base respectively, with 25 bases between them. The CDR3 here is CATIKIDGGIPKNTEAFF. As DNA, the CDR3 is TGTGCCACCATAAAAATCGACGGGGGTATCCCGAAGAACACTGAAGCTTTCTTT.

The chain carries TRBV27 and TRBJ1-4, with 9 nucleotides matching TRBD1. The V gene's germline CDR1 is MNHEY and CDR2 SMNVEV (reference sequence). V shed 6 bases and J 6 bases; nucleotides not matched to a gene: 2. The CDR3 has 13 amino acids. The CDR3 nucleotides are TGTGCCAGCAGCAGGACAGGGGATGAAAAACTGTTTTTT. Translating it yields CASSRTGDEKLFF.

This rearrangement joins TRBV12-5 to TRBJ1-2, with D perhaps matching TRBD1 (5 bases). The CDR3 extends over 15 amino acids. V was shortened by 5 bases and J by 4 bases, with 17 bases between the two germline ends. Per the germline V gene, CDR1 is LGHNT and CDR2 is FRNRAP. The CDR3 loop is CASGGSRVAFYGYTF. As DNA, the CDR3 is TGTGCTAGTGGTGGGTCCAGGGTGGCTTTCTATGGCTACACCTTC.

The rearrangement links TRBV2 to TRBJ1-2; possible D gene TRBD1, 6 bases. Per germline, CDR1 SNHLY and CDR2 FYNNEI. The CDR3 covers 14 residues. V dropped 3 bases and J dropped 4 bases, with 12 bases sitting between them. The CDR3 loop reads CASSDRGQGYGYTF. The CDR3 DNA reads TGTGCCAGCAGTGACAGGGGCCAAGGCTATGGCTACACCTTC.

The genes are TRBV11-3 and TRBJ2-5; 7 bases align to TRBD1. The ends lost 5 bases at V and 5 bases at J; junction bases unmatched: 5. The CDR3 runs 13 residues. CDR1 is SGHNT and CDR2 is YENEEA in the germline V gene. The CDR3 sequence is CASSAGTAETQYF. The CDR3 DNA sequence: TGTGCCAGCAGCGCCGGGACAGCCGAGACCCAGTACTTC.

V usage is TRBV5-1 and J usage is TRBJ2-5; 12 bases are shared with TRBD1. The CDR3 has 14 amino acids. CDR1 and CDR2 (germline): SGHRS, YFSETQ. Losses at the gene ends were 6 bases for V and 7 bases for J; bases not matched to a gene: 7. The CDR3 bases are TGCGCCAGCAAGGGGACAGGGGGCGATTCGACCCAGTACTTC. This sequence encodes CASKGTGGDSTQYF.

The V gene is TRBV6-5, the J gene TRBJ2-4; the D gene is possibly TRBD1 (5 bases). Germline CDR1 and CDR2: MNHEY and SVGAGI. This CDR3 is 12 amino acids long. Trimming removed 7 bases at V and 6 bases at J, with 10 bases between. CDR3 sequence reads: CASTGASNIQYF. The CDR3 DNA sequence: TGTGCCAGCACTGGGGCGTCAAACATTCAGTACTTC.

The chain combines TRBV12-5 with TRBJ2-1; maybe TRBD2 (6 bases). This CDR3 comprises 17 residues. V lost 3 bases and J 8 bases, leaving 23 bases between the germline ends. The germline CDR1 and CDR2 sequences are LGHNT and FRNRAP. CDR3 DNA sequence: TGTGCTAGTGGTTTTCGTCCCCCGGGACTTCCTAAGGATGAGCAGTTCTTC. This translates into CASGFRPPGLPKDEQFF.

The chain links TRBV19 to TRBJ1-1, with 8 nucleotides matching TRBD1. Germline V gene lookup returns CDR1 LNHDA and CDR2 SQIVND (reference sequence). This CDR3 has 13 amino acids. With 5 bases clipped from V and 8 bases from J, the junction kept 7 bases outside the gene matches. CDR3 amino acids: CASSFTGTGEAFF. The CDR3 nucleotides read TGTGCCAGTAGTTTCACCGGGACAGGAGAAGCTTTCTTT.

This rearrangement joins TRBV27 to TRBJ2-2; TRBD1 aligns across 7 bases. The J segment lost 6 bases and the V segment lost 5 bases, leaving 9 bases of the junction unmatched. CDR1 and CDR2 (germline): MNHEY, SMNVEV (reference sequence). The length of the CDR3 is 15 residues. The CDR3 bases are TGTGCCAGCAGTCCAAGACAGGGCGGATCCGGGGAGCTGTTTTTT. It is translated as CASSPRQGGSGELFF.

The chain links TRBV11-2 to TRBJ2-7; 11 bases align to TRBD1. Losses at the gene ends were 5 bases for V and 5 bases for J; bases not matched to a gene: 5. This CDR3 has 14 residues. Germline V lookup: CDR1 SGHAT, CDR2 FQNNGV. The CDR3 nucleotides are TGTGCCAGCAGCCGGACAGGGGGCTTGAACGAGCAGTACTTC. Its translation is CASSRTGGLNEQYF.

The chain links TRBV14 to TRBJ2-7; TRBD2 is a possible D gene (5 bases). The CDR3 covers 14 residues. Looked up from germline, CDR1 is SGHDN and CDR2 is FVKESK. Trimming took 0 bases from V and 0 from J, leaving 6 bases between them. The CDR3 spells CASSQDRDSYEQYF. The CDR3 nucleotides are TGTGCCAGCAGCCAAGATCGGGACTCCTACGAGCAGTACTTC. Drawing the rest from reference TRBV14 and TRBJ2-7, the complete variable domain is EAGVTQFPSHSVIEKGQTVTLRCDPISGHDNLYWYRRVMGKEIKFLLHFVKESKQDESGMPNNRFLAERTGGTYSTLKVQPAELEDSGVYFCASSQDRDSYEQYFGPGTRLTVT.

This sequence joins TRBV11-3 and TRBJ2-7; possibly TRBD1 for D (5 bases). V dropped 1 base and J dropped 1 base, with 14 bases sitting between them. The CDR3 is 16 amino acids. Germline V gene data show CDR1 as SGHNT and CDR2 as YENEEA. CDR3 protein: CASSLVAGPSSYEQYF. Written as DNA, the CDR3 is TGTGCCAGCAGCTTAGTGGCAGGGCCCAGTTCCTACGAGCAGTACTTC.

The V call is TRBV2, the J call TRBJ2-3, with 9 nucleotides matching TRBD2. The CDR3 contains 13 residues. CDR1 SNHLY and CDR2 FYNNEI come from the germline V gene. V lost 11 bases and J lost 6; bases outside the gene matches: 9. Written as DNA, the CDR3 is TGTGCCGGCAAGACTAGCGGTACGGATACGCAGTATTTT. Residues: CAGKTSGTDTQYF.

The chain couples TRBV12-3 or TRBV12-4 to TRBJ2-7; D is unresolved. V was trimmed by 8 bases and J by 0 bases, leaving 11 bases between them. This CDR3 comprises 13 residues. The CDR3: CASRGMSSYEQYF. DNA for the CDR3: TGTGCCAGCCGCGGTATGAGCTCCTACGAGCAGTACTTC.

The V gene is TRBV24-1, the J gene TRBJ2-1; 8 nucleotides line up with TRBD1. Germline-derived CDR1 and CDR2 are KGHDR and SFDVKD. The CDR3 runs 17 residues. Trimming removed 0 bases from V and 3 bases from J; junction bases left unmatched: 6. CDR3 protein: CATSDLATGTGYNEQFF. The CDR3, as DNA: TGTGCCACCAGTGATTTGGCCACCGGGACAGGCTACAATGAGCAGTTCTTC.

This clone was picked up one time. This rearrangement joins TRBV11-2 to TRBJ2-1; possible D gene TRBD1, 6 bases. Germline lookup yields CDR1 SGHAT and CDR2 FQNNGV. The CDR3 runs 14 residues. V was shortened by 5 bases and J by 5 bases, with 13 bases between the two germline ends. The DNA for the CDR3 is TGTGCCAGCAGCCGAACAGGGAATCACAATGAGCAGTTCTTC. Translated: CASSRTGNHNEQFF.

This chain uses TRBV25-1 with TRBJ2-7; D is possibly TRBD1 (6 bases). The CDR3 sequence is 15 residues long. Trimming removed 7 bases from V and 0 bases from J, with 16 bases in between. CDR1 is MGHDK and CDR2 is SYGVNS in the germline V gene. For the CDR3, the DNA is TGTGCCAGCACCTTGATTGACAGGAGCTCCTACGAGCAGTACTTC. Amino acids: CASTLIDRSSYEQYF.

The V call is TRBV19, the J call TRBJ2-7; 9 positions match TRBD2. The germline V gene has CDR1 LNHDA and CDR2 SQIVND (reference sequence). After removal of 5 bases from V and 6 bases from J, the junction contained 8 bases not matched to a gene. The CDR3 totals 14 residues. CDR3 DNA sequence: TGTGCCAGTAGTGTCGGCGGGAGGGCCAGCGAGCAGTACTTC. Its translation is CASSVGGRASEQYF. The complete variable domain, with remaining parts taken from reference TRBV19 and TRBJ2-7, reads DGGITQSPKYLFRKEGQNVTLSCEQNLNHDAMYWYRQDPGQGLRLIYYSQIVNDFQKGDIAEGYSVSREKKESFPLTVTSAQKNPTAFYLCASSVGGRASEQYFGPGTRLTVT.

The rearrangement joins TRBV25-1 to TRBJ1-2, with unresolved D. Germline loops: CDR1 MGHDK, CDR2 SYGVNS. The CDR3 sequence is 14 residues long. V was clipped by 3 bases and J by 2 bases, with 10 bases between them. The DNA for the CDR3 is TGTGCCAGCAGTGATCAACAGTCAAACTATGGCTACACCTTC. This codes for CASSDQQSNYGYTF.

The CDR3 here is CASSLGTGVSYTF. As DNA, the CDR3 is TGTGCCAGCAGCTTGGGGACAGGGGTTAGCTACACCTTC. The V call is TRBV5-4, the J call TRBJ1-2; TRBD1 matches at 9 bases. CDR1 and CDR2 from the germline V gene are SGHNT and YYREEE (reference sequence). This CDR3 is 13 amino acids long. The V gene end was trimmed by 0 bases and the J gene end by 9 bases; junction bases not matched to a gene: 3.